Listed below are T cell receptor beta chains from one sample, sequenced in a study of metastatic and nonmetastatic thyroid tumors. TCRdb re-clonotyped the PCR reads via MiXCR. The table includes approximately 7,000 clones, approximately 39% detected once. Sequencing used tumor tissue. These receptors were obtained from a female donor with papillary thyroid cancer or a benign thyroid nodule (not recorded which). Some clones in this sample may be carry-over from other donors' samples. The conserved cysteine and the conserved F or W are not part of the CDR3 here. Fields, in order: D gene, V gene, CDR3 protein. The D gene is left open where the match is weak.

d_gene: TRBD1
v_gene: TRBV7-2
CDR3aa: ASSSYRGFQH

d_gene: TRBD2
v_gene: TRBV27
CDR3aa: ASTWGGEQY

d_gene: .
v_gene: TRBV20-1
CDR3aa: SARDLAAAPTYEQY

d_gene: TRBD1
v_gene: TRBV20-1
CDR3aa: SAPDRGTEAF

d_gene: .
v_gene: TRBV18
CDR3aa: ASSPQGRGGYT

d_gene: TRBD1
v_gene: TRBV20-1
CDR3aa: SATAGQDYNEQF

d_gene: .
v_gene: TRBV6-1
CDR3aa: ASSEGVIGNTIY

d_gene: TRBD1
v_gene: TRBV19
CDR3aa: ASSRQGDSPLH

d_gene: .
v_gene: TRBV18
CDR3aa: ASSPRDQLGEQF

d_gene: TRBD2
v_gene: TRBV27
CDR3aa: ASTLSGGAGGEQY

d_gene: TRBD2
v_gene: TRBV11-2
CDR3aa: ASSATSGTISYEQY

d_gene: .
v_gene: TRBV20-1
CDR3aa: SASGFSGDSYEQY

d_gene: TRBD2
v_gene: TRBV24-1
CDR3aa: ATSAYHSGLAGPNTGELF

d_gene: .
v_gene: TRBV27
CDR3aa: ASSLLWATGELF

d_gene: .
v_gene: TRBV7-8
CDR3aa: ASSLGAWEGETQY

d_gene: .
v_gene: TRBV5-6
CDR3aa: ASSNTGTRTNEQF

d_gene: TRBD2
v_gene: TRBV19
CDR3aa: ATQTSGVDTGELF

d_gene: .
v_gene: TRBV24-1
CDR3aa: ATSDFRQANTGELF

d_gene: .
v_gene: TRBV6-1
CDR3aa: ASSGYEQY

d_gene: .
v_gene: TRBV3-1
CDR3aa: ASRRSSEAF

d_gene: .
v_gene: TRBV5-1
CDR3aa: ASSLGRTAEAF

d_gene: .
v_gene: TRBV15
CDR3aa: ASSTAPAGELF

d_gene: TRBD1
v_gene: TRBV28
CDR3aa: ASNESGQGSEKLF

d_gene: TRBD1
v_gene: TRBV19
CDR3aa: ASSIRGQVNTEAF

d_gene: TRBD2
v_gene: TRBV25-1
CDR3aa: ASSDARLAGVEEQY

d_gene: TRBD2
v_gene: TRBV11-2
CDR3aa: ASSSLGGRNYEQY

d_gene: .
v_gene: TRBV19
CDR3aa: ASSMDTTSGYGYT

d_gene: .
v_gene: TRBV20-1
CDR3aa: SARTYYGEQF

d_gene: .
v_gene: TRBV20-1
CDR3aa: SAILLESPYEQY

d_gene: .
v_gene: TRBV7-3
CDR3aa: ASSLGDLNTQY

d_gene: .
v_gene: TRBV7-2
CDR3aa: ASRSSGSSNQPQH

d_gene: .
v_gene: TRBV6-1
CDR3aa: ASSKGRLYGYT

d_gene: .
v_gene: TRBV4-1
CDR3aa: ASSQAGQRVYGYT

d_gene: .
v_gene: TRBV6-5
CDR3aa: ASSYSGLEQY

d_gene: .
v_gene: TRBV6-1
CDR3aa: ASTLSDGYGYT

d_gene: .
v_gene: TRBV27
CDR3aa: ASSLNGSKHNSPLH

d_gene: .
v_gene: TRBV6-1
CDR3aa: ASIPTARNTEAF

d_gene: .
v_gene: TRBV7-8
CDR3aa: VSSLAPMRDTQY

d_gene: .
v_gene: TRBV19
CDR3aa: ASRAGPEQY

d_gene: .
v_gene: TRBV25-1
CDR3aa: ASSELRGMNTEAF

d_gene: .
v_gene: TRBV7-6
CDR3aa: ASSLDHSTYEQY

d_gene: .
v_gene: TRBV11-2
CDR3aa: ASSLVGVSSYNSPLH